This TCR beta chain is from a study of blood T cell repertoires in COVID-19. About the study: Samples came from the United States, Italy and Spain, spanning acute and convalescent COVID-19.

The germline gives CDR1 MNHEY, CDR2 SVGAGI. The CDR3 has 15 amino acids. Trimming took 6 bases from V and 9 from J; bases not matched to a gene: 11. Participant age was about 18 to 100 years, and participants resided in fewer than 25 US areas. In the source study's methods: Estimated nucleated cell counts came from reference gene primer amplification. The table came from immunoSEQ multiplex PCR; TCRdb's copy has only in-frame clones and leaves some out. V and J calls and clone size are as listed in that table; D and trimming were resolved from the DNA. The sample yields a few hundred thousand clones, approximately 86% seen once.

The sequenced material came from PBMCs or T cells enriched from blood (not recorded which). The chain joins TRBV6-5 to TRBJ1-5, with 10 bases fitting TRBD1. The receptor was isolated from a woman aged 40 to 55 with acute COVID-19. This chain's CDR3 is CASRADRGNPPPQHF. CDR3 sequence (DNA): TGTGCCAGCAGGGCGGACAGGGGGAACCCTCCGCCCCAGCATTTT.